This T cell receptor beta chain was documented in a study of T cell responses to AZD1222 COVID-19 vaccine. Study findings and constraints: All repertoire sampling was performed exclusively after the peak T cell response. At baseline, seropositivity was found in only a handful of AZD1222 recipients.

About this clone: Its cognate antigen is unknown.

Produced via immunoSEQ multiplex PCR; TCRdb's table is partial and in-frame only. The sample lists 110,000 or so clones; 88% were seen once. Second-dose intervals of approximately 4 or approximately 12 weeks were pooled. V was shortened by 6 bases and J by 3 bases, with 4 bases between the two germline ends. The length of the CDR3 is 11 residues. The sequencing used peripheral blood, collected 28 days after the second AZD1222 dose. This sequence was found in an adult who received the AZD1222 COVID-19 vaccine. The rearrangement uses TRBV12-3 or TRBV12-4 and TRBJ2-3; unclear D gene. CDR3 sequence (DNA): TGTGCCAGCAGCCCAACAGATACGCAGTATTTT. It codes for CASSPTDTQYF.